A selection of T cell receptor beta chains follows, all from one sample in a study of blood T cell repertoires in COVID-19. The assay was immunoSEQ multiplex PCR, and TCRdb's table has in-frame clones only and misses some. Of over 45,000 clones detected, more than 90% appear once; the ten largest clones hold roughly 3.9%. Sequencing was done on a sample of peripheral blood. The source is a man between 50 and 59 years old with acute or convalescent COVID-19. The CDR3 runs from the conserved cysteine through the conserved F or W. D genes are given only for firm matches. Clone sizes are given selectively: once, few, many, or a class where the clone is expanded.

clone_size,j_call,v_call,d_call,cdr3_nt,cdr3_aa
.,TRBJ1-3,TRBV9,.,TGTGCCAGCAGCGGGAGAGGGATCTCTGGAAACACCATATATTTT,CASSGRGISGNTIYF
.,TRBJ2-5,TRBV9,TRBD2,TGTGCCAGCAGCGTAGCGGCTAGCGGGGAGAAGACCCAGTACTTC,CASSVAASGEKTQYF
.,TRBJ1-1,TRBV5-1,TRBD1,TGCGCCAGCAGCTTCGAGGCCAGGGGGGCCTCGGGTACTGAAGCTTTCTTT,CASSFEARGASGTEAFF
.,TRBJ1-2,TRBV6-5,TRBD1,TGTGCCAGCACCAGGGGGGTTTTCGGCTATGGCTACACCTTC,CASTRGVFGYGYTF
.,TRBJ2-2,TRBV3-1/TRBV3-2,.,TGTGCCAGCAGCCAAGTTCTCTCCGGGATACGCTCGAACACCGGGGAGCTGTTTTTT,CASSQVLSGIRSNTGELFF
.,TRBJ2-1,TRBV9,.,TGTGCCAGCAGCGTAGGGCGGGTAGACTACAATGAGCAGTTCTTC,CASSVGRVDYNEQFF
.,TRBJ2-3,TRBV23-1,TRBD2,TGCGCCAGCAGTCACTTGGCTAGCGGGAGTGTTTGTAGAGATACGCAGTATTTT,CASSHLASGSVCRDTQYF
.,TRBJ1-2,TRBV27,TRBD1,TGTGCCAGCACCCACGACAGGGCAAAAGGTGGCTACACCTTC,CASTHDRAKGGYTF
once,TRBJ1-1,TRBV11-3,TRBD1,TGTGCCAGCACCCGACAGGGGAGGAACACTGAAGCTTTCTTT,CASTRQGRNTEAFF
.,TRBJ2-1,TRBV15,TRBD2,TGTGCCACCAGCAGAGATTTAGCGGGAGGCTCCTACAATGAGCAGTTCTTC,CATSRDLAGGSYNEQFF
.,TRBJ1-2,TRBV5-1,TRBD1,TGCGCCAGCAGCTCTCAAACAGGGGGCAAGGAAGGCTACACCTTC,CASSSQTGGKEGYTF
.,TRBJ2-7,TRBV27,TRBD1,TGTGCCAGCAGCCTTACCCCCAGGACAGGGTCCCCCTACGAGCAGTACTTC,CASSLTPRTGSPYEQYF
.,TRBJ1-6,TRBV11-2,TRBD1,TGTGCCAGCAGCCTGGGACAGTATAATTCACCCCTCCACTTT,CASSLGQYNSPLHF
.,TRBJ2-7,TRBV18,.,TGTGCCAGCTCACCATCATCCTACGAGCAGTACTTC,CASSPSSYEQYF
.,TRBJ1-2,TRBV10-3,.,TGTGCCACCTGGTTGAAGGGGTATGGCTACACCTTC,CATWLKGYGYTF
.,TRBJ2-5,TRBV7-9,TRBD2,TGTGCCAGCAGCTTGGGCGGGGGTTTACAAGAGACCCAGTACTTC,CASSLGGGLQETQYF
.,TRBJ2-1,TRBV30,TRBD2,TGTGCCTGGGAAGAGGGACTAGCGGGAGGAAATGAGCAGTTCTTC,CAWEEGLAGGNEQFF
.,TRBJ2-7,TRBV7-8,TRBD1,TGTGCCAGCAGCTCCCGGACAGGGGCAAGATCCGAGCAGTACTTC,CASSSRTGARSEQYF
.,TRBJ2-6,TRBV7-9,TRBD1,TGTGCCAGCAGCCCGACAGGGGGGGCCAACGTCCTGACTTTC,CASSPTGGANVLTF
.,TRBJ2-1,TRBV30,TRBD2,TGTGCCTGGAGTCCGAGCGGGAGGGCCTCGACCTACAATGAGCAGTTCTTC,CAWSPSGRASTYNEQFF
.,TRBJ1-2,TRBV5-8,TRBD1,TGTGCCAGCAGCTATACAGCGGACAGGAGCTATGGCTACACCTTC,CASSYTADRSYGYTF
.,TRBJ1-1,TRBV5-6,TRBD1,TGTGCCAGCAGCTGGACAGGGATCGGTGAAGCTTTCTTT,CASSWTGIGEAFF
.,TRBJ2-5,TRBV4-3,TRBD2,TGCGCCAGCAGCCAAGTGGGGGGGTCTGGGGAGACCCAGTACTTC,CASSQVGGSGETQYF
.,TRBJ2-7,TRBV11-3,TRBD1,TGTGCCAGCAGCTCGGACAGGGGATACGACGAGCAGTACTTC,CASSSDRGYDEQYF
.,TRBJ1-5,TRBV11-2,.,TGTGCCAGCAGCGTCGGGGGGGGAGGCCAGCCCCAGCATTTT,CASSVGGGGQPQHF
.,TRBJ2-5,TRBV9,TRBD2,TGTGCCAGCAGTAAAGCCGTTACTAGCGGGAGGCGACAAGAGACCCAGTACTTC,CASSKAVTSGRRQETQYF
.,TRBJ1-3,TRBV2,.,TGTGCCAGCAGGCCGGGGATCCTCTCTGGAAACACCATATATTTT,CASRPGILSGNTIYF
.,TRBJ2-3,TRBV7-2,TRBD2,TGTGCCAGCAGCCTGCAGGCGGGAGTCACAGATACGCAGTATTTT,CASSLQAGVTDTQYF
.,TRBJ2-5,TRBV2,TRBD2,TGTGCCAGCAGTGGAGGACTAGCGGGAAACCAAGAGACCCAGTACTTC,CASSGGLAGNQETQYF
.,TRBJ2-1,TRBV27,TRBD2,TGTGCCAGCAGTTTATCGGATAGCGGGAGGGGGTTTCCCAATGAGCAGTTCTTC,CASSLSDSGRGFPNEQFF
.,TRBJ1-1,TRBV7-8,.,TGTGCCAGCAGCTTAAAACAGGGAGGGACTGAAGCTTTCTTT,CASSLKQGGTEAFF
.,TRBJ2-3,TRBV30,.,TGTGCCTGGAGTGCGGGAACAGATACGCAGTATTTT,CAWSAGTDTQYF
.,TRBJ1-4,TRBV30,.,TGTGCCTGGAGTCCGTTTGAAAAACTGTTTTTT,CAWSPFEKLFF
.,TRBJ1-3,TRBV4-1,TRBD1,TGCGCCAGCAGCCTAGGACAGGGTGGTGGAAACACCATATATTTT,CASSLGQGGGNTIYF
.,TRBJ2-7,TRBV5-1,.,TGCGCCAGCAGCCCCGCGGGGACCTCCTACGAGCAGTACTTC,CASSPAGTSYEQYF
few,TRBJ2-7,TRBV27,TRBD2,TGTGCCAGCAGTTATACACTCGGCGGGAGCTACGAGCAGTACTTC,CASSYTLGGSYEQYF
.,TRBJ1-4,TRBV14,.,TGTGCCAGCAGCCTAAGAGGGGGAGTCAGTGAAAAACTGTTTTTT,CASSLRGGVSEKLFF
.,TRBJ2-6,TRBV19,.,TGTGCCAGTAGTAGGGCCGACGTGTCTGGGGCCAACGTCCTGACTTTC,CASSRADVSGANVLTF
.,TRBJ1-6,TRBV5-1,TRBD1,TGCGCCAGCAGCTTCAGGGGGACAGGGGATAATTCACCCCTCCACTTT,CASSFRGTGDNSPLHF
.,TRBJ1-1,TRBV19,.,TGTGCCAGTAGTCAGGGTATTTCCACTGAAGCTTTCTTT,CASSQGISTEAFF
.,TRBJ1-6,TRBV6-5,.,TGTGCCAGCAGTCGACAGATACATAATTCACCCCTCCACTTT,CASSRQIHNSPLHF
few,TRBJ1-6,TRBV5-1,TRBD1,TGCGCCAGCAGCCTCGGGACAGGCGATACACCCCTCCACTTT,CASSLGTGDTPLHF
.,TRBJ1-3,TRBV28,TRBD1,TGTGCCAGCAGTCGTCGACAGGGTTCGGGAGGAAACACCATATATTTT,CASSRRQGSGGNTIYF
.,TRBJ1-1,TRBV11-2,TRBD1,TGTGCCAGCAGCTTAGTTCTGACAGGGTACACTGAAGCTTTCTTT,CASSLVLTGYTEAFF
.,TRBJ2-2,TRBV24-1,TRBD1,TGTGCCACCAGTCGGCGGGGACAGGGAGCCGGGGAGCTGTTTTTT,CATSRRGQGAGELFF
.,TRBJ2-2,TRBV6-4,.,TGTGCCAGCCAGGTTCAACAGGGAACCGGGGAGCTGTTTTTT,CASQVQQGTGELFF
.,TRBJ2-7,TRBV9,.,TGTGCCAGCAGCGTAGGGTTGGAGGGGGCAAGCTCCTACGAGCAGTACTTC,CASSVGLEGASSYEQYF
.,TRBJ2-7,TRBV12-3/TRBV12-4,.,TGTGCCAGCAGCCCTCTCCACGAGCAGTACTTC,CASSPLHEQYF
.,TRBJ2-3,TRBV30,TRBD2,TGTGCCTGGAGCGTAGCGGGAGGAACAGATACGCAGTATTTT,CAWSVAGGTDTQYF
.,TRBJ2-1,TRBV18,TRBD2,TGTGCCAGCTCACCCTTACTAGCGGGAGGTCCGGAGCAGTTCTTC,CASSPLLAGGPEQFF
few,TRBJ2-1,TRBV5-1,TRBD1,TGCGCCAGCAACATACAGGGGGGCTCCTGGGGTGAGCAGTTCTTC,CASNIQGGSWGEQFF
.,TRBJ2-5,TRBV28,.,TGTGCCAGCATTGAGCCGCTCGCGAGGACCCAGTACTTC,CASIEPLARTQYF
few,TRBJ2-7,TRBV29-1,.,TGCAGCGTTGCCCCCCCGAGCGGAAGCTCCTACGAGCAGTACTTC,CSVAPPSGSSYEQYF
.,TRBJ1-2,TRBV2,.,TGTGCCAGCAGTGAAGGACAGGACTATGGCTACACCTTC,CASSEGQDYGYTF
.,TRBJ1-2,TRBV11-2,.,TGTGCCAGCAGCTCCAGGAGGGATGGCTACACCTTC,CASSSRRDGYTF
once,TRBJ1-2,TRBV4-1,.,TGCGCCAGCAGCCAAGCGGCAGGGGCGGACTATGGCTACACCTTC,CASSQAAGADYGYTF
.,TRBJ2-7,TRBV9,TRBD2,TGTGCCAGCAGCGTAGATACTAGCGGAGACTACGAGCAGTACTTC,CASSVDTSGDYEQYF
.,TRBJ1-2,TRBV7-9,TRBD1,TGTGCCAGCAGCTTACCGACTGGGACAGGGTTGATCTACACCTTC,CASSLPTGTGLIYTF